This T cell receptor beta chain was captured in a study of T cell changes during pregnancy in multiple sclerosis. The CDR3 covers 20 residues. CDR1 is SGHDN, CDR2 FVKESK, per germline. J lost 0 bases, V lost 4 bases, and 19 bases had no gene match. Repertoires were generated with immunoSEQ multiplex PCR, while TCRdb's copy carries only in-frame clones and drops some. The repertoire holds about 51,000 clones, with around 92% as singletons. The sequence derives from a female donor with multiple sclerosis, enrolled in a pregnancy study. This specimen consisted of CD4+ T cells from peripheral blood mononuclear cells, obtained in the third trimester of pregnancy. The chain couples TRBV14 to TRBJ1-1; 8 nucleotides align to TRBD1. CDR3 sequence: CASSPFKTGAGQSLNTEAFF. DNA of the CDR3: TGTGCCAGCAGCCCTTTCAAGACAGGGGCAGGACAATCCCTGAACACTGAAGCTTTCTTT. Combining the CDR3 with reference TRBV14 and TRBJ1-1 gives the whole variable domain EAGVTQFPSHSVIEKGQTVTLRCDPISGHDNLYWYRRVMGKEIKFLLHFVKESKQDESGMPNNRFLAERTGGTYSTLKVQPAELEDSGVYFCASSPFKTGAGQSLNTEAFFGQGTRLTVV.